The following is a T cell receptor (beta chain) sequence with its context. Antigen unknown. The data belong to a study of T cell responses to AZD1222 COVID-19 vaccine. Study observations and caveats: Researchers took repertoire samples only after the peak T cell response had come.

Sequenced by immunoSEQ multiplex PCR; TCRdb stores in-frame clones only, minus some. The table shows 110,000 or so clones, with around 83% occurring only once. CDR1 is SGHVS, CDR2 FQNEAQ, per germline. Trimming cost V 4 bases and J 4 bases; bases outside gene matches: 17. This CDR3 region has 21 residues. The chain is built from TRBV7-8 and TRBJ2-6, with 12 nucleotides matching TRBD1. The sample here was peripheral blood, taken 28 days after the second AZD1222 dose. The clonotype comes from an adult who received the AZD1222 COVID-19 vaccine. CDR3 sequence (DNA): TGTGCCAGCAGCTCCCACCGATGGAGGGACAGGGGGCTAGTGGGGGCCAACGTCCTGACTTTC. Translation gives CASSSHRWRDRGLVGANVLTF.